The 15 T cell receptor beta chains reported below all come from one sample, sequenced in a study of blood T cell repertoires in COVID-19 (TCRdb year 2020). Library prep was done by the immunoSEQ multiplex PCR assay. Drawn from immuneACCESS, this table holds only the in-frame rearrangements with V and J called that TCRdb kept. Clones are partly lost; checked studies trace under half to an unresolved V gene and leave the rest unexplained. The sample yields about 370,000 clones; more than 70% were counted once. The top ten constitute around 2.8% of the sample. The sequencing sample was made of peripheral blood. The receptors shown here come from a woman aged 30 to 39 with COVID-19, enrolled during active disease.

The chain has TRBV19 and TRBJ2-2; 7 bases align to TRBD1. With 6 bases clipped from V and 0 bases from J, the junction kept 4 bases outside the gene matches. Germline-derived CDR1 and CDR2 are LNHDA and SQIVND (reference sequence). CDR3 length: 15 amino acids. CDR3 region: CASRDRTANTGELFF. CDR3 coding DNA: TGTGCCAGTAGGGACAGGACCGCGAACACCGGGGAGCTGTTTTTT.

The V gene is TRBV11-2, the J gene TRBJ2-7; D might be TRBD2 (5 bases). Per the germline V gene, CDR1 is SGHAT and CDR2 is FQNNGV. The CDR3 spans 17 residues. V lost 1 base to trimming and J lost 3 bases, with 19 bases between them. CDR3 sequence (DNA): TGTGCCAGCAGCTTAGGGTTGGTACGGAACGGGGACTACGAGCAGTACTTC. Amino acids: CASSLGLVRNGDYEQYF.

The chain combines TRBV28 with TRBJ1-6; D possibly corresponds to TRBD1 (5 bases). Germline CDR1 and CDR2: MDHEN and SYDVKM. V gave up 7 bases and J gave up 4 bases, with 14 bases separating them. The CDR3 runs 15 residues. The CDR3 bases are TGTGCCAGCAACCAGGGTGAGCTTTATAATTCACCCCTCCACTTT. It translates to CASNQGELYNSPLHF.

Only a few counts were recorded for this clone. The chain employs TRBV18 and TRBJ2-1, with a possible D match to TRBD1 (5 bases). CDR1 is KGHSH, CDR2 LQKENI, per germline. Trimming shortened V by 1 base and J by 5 bases, and 6 bases separated the two germline ends. The CDR3 has 13 amino acids. This chain's CDR3 is CASSPQGNNEQFF. The CDR3 bases are TGTGCCAGCTCACCACAGGGGAACAATGAGCAGTTCTTC.

The chain combines TRBV7-2 with TRBJ2-1; 9 nucleotides match TRBD2. This CDR3 comprises 16 residues. V lost 1 base, J lost 0 bases, and 1 base stayed unmatched. From germline, CDR1 is SGHTA and CDR2 FQGNSA. This chain's CDR3 is CASSLERGVSYNEQFF. The CDR3 DNA is TGTGCCAGCAGCTTAGAGCGGGGGGTCTCCTACAATGAGCAGTTCTTC.

This chain connects TRBV9 to TRBJ2-3, with a tentative D call TRBD2 (5 bases). The germline V gene encodes CDR1 SGDLS and CDR2 YYNGEE. V lost 4 bases and J lost 0, with 9 bases in between. The CDR3 extends over 14 amino acids. CDR3 amino acids: CASSQTTSTDTQYF. The CDR3 nucleotides read TGTGCCAGCAGCCAGACTACTAGCACAGATACGCAGTATTTT.

The chain combines TRBV11-2 with TRBJ1-2, with TRBD1 matching over 7 bases. Germline CDR1 reads SGHAT; CDR2 reads FQNNGV. Trimming cost V 5 bases and J 8 bases; bases outside gene matches: 8. This CDR3 is 13 amino acids long. The CDR3 loop is CASSEQGTGGYTF. The CDR3 DNA reads as TGTGCCAGCAGCGAACAGGGGACGGGGGGCTACACCTTC.

The gene calls are TRBV5-1 and TRBJ2-2; possible D gene TRBD1, 6 bases. This CDR3 comprises 14 residues. The germline gives CDR1 SGHRS, CDR2 YFSETQ. Trimming pared 3 bases from V and 3 bases from J, leaving 9 bases between. The CDR3 loop reads CASSSYRDTGELFF. The CDR3 DNA reads as TGCGCCAGCAGCTCCTACAGGGACACCGGGGAGCTGTTTTTT.

The chain joins TRBV6-6 to TRBJ2-2; TRBD1 aligns across 9 bases. With V trimmed by 6 bases and J by 5 bases, 4 bases remained unmatched. Germline V CDR1 and CDR2: MNHNY, SVGAGI (reference sequence). The CDR3 sequence is 14 residues long. The CDR3 DNA follows: TGTGCCAGCAGCCACAGGGGGCATACCGGGGAGCTGTTTTTT. This gives the protein CASSHRGHTGELFF.

In DNA form, the CDR3 reads TGTGCCAGCAGCCCCGGGACAGGGGACTATGGCTACACCTTC. Translated: CASSPGTGDYGYTF. The chain carries TRBV7-9 and TRBJ1-2; 10 bases match TRBD1. The V gene's germline CDR1 is SEHNR and CDR2 FQNEAQ (reference sequence). V was pared by 5 bases and J by 3 bases, with 3 bases of the junction left unmatched. The CDR3 is made up of 14 amino acids.

This chain joins TRBV15 and TRBJ2-2, with 9 bases aligning to TRBD1. With V trimmed by 5 bases and J by 6 bases, 7 bases remained unmatched. The germline V gene has CDR1 LNHNV and CDR2 YYDKDF (reference sequence). This CDR3 is built from 15 residues. The CDR3 loop is CATSDRGVSAGELFF. For the CDR3, the DNA is TGTGCCACCAGCGACAGGGGGGTATCGGCCGGGGAGCTGTTTTTT.

The V call is TRBV5-1, the J call TRBJ2-7; D is possibly TRBD1 (6 bases). CDR1 and CDR2 (germline): SGHRS, YFSETQ. This CDR3 has 16 residues. V lost 4 bases and J lost 2, with 19 bases in between. CDR3 bases: TGCGCCAGCAGCGCACACAGGGATCGATTCACCTACGAGCAGTACTTC. Translated, it gives CASSAHRDRFTYEQYF.

This sequence joins TRBV6-6 and TRBJ1-6, with D possibly TRBD1 on 6 matching bases. Germline V gene data show CDR1 as MNHNY and CDR2 as SVGAGI (reference sequence). The CDR3 is 13 residues long. Trimming took 5 bases from V and 10 from J, leaving 12 bases between them. The CDR3 DNA sequence: TGTGCCAGCAGTGGTCCACAGGGCTCACCCCTCCACTTT. Translation: CASSGPQGSPLHF.

The genes are TRBV15 and TRBJ2-7; 12 nucleotides align to TRBD2. The CDR3 sequence is 15 residues long. Germline CDR1 is LNHNV and CDR2 is YYDKDF (reference sequence). V was clipped by 3 bases and J by 4 bases; unmatched bases: 4. CDR3 amino acids: CATSSLAGGDYEQYV. The CDR3 DNA sequence: TGTGCCACCAGCAGTCTAGCGGGAGGGGATTACGAGCAGTACGTC.

This rearrangement joins TRBV7-2 to TRBJ2-7; D is undetermined. This CDR3 comprises 12 residues. In germline, CDR1 is SGHTA, CDR2 FQGNSA. Trimming left V 2 bases short and J 4 bases short, with 6 bases between. The CDR3 coding sequence is TGTGCCAGCAGCTTACTATATTACGAGCAGTACTTC. Its translation is CASSLLYYEQYF.